This T cell receptor beta chain emerged from a study of spatial heterogeneity in lung cancer (dated by TCRdb to the late 2010s). With regard to the full study: Beta-chain transcripts were consistently detected in greater numbers than alpha-chain transcripts, which likely reflects a higher abundance of beta-chain transcripts. In the raw uncorrected reads, each unique combination of TCR and UMI appeared more than ten times on average. At surgery, hundreds of tumor regions, 61 to 75 matched nontumor lung samples and more than 55 PBMC samples were TCR-sequenced for both alpha and beta chains. Nonsynonymous mutation counts, determined by whole-exome sequencing of tumor tissue, were related to features of the TCR repertoire. In non-small cell lung cancer, the study made a quantitative comparison of TCR alpha and beta repertoires among multiple tumor regions, matched nontumor lung and blood. Broad study findings and their caveats: Ubiquitous expanded tumor TCRs were found in blood more often at tumor resection than at routine follow-up. Additional single-cell paired TCR alpha and beta sequencing was considered necessary to confirm, at a functional level, the hypothesis that regional TCRs recognize regional mutations.

The intended sense of this specimen's time point label: sample taken at primary tumor resection. Whole RNA extracted from tumor and nontumor lung tissue, or from cryopreserved PBMC samples, was used for TCR sequencing without cell sorting. The donors were 65 to 85 patients from the lung TRACERx cohort who had early-stage, untreated non-small cell lung cancer. Only patients with enough RNA available from two or more tumor regions were chosen for TCR sequencing. The library was obtained by 5' RACE. This sample was sequenced with a NextSeq 500. The TCR library protocol attached a unique molecular identifier to each TCR cDNA molecule to allow correction of PCR and sequencing errors. Processing in the source paper ran as follows. TCR identification, UMI-based error correction and CDR3 extraction were performed with Decombinator tools. Expanded TCRs were defined as those above a frequency of 2 per 1,000, corresponding to the top 1% of the tumor frequency distribution. Renyi diversity was calculated using the R vegan package after each repertoire was subsampled 100 times to 5,000 TCRs. CDR3 similarity networks were built from amino acid triplet string-kernel similarity, connecting CDR3s with pairwise similarity above 0.82. In TCRdb, the public reads were trimmed at Q25 with fastp and aligned with MiXCR, with productive beta chains retained. Rows are combined by CDR3 protein, so each entry shows the most common genes and DNA. The V and J calls follow TCRdb's processing rather than the paper's. The sample has tens of thousands of distinct CDR3 sequences on record, approximately 12% of them singletons. Jointly, the top ten make up about 40% of the sample.

This clonotype came up a few times. Its recognized antigen is unknown. Base qualities are not provided; no much larger clone lies one nucleotide away. Cut back by 5 bases and 8 bases, the V and J ends lie 24 bases apart. From cysteine to phenylalanine, the CDR3 is 16 amino acids long. CDR3 DNA only is kept here, 48 bases in frame from base 1. CDR1 and CDR2 are drawn from the germline V gene (reference sequence): PRHDT, FYEKMQ. This sequence uses TRBV13 and TRBJ1-2; the D gene cannot be resolved reliably. Here the sequenced sample was PBMCs, taken at surgery. This TCR was recovered from a male donor with early-stage non-small cell lung cancer. The CDR3 protein: CASSVSRAPRRDGYTF. The base sequence is TGTGCCAGCAGCGTAAGCAGAGCGCCCCGTAGAGACGGCTACACCTTC.